The source of this T cell receptor (beta chain) is a study of cytotoxic CD8 clonotypes in ibrutinib-treated CLL. Clones were sequenced by immunoSEQ multiplex PCR, and TCRdb holds only the in-frame ones, with some missing. The data contain about 29,000 clones, around three quarters of them seen just once; the ten biggest clones take up approximately 50%. This TCR derives from a human donor with chronic lymphocytic leukemia. This specimen was PBMCs, taken after 24 months of ibrutinib treatment.

CDR3 protein: CASSLRSNQPQHF. CDR3 DNA: TGTGCCAGCAGCCTTCGATCCAATCAGCCCCAGCATTTT. The chain uses TRBV7-8 and TRBJ1-5; D call uncertain. The CDR3 has 13 amino acids. Between the trimmed V and J ends, which lost 5 bases and 3 bases, there was a span of 8 bases. The V gene's germline CDR1 is SGHVS and CDR2 FQNEAQ.